This passage covers 28 T cell receptor beta chains from one sample sequenced in a study of shared clonotypes between healthy human individuals. Profiled with immunoSEQ multiplex PCR; TCRdb holds only in-frame clones, not every one. The sample consists of about 480,000 clones, 75% to 80% of them appearing once. The sequenced material came from PBMCs. The receptors stem from a woman aged 40 to 50 in good health. Some clones in this sample may be carry-over from other donors' samples.

As to this clone: A far larger clone lies a single base away; this is likely a read error. In the same sample, other DNA sequences code for this CDR3. The chain carries TRBV30 and TRBJ2-7; 7 nucleotides line up with TRBD1. Germline-derived CDR1 and CDR2 are GTSNPN and SVGIG (reference sequence). CDR3 length: 15 residues. The CDR3 nucleotides read TGTGCATGGAGTGTACAGGGGCTAGAATCCTACGAGCAGTACTTC. This gives the protein CAWSVQGLESYEQYF.

The chain joins TRBV19 to TRBJ1-5; D not certain. The CDR3 spans 14 residues. Trimming stripped 0 bases from V and 1 base from J, with 4 bases between. The V gene's germline CDR1 is LNHDA and CDR2 SQIVND (reference sequence). This CDR3 is CASSIDTSNQPQHF. CDR3 DNA: TGTGCCAGTAGTATAGATACAAGCAATCAGCCCCAGCATTTT.

Note on this clone: This sequence may be a read error, since a much larger clone differs from it by one base. This chain links TRBV7-8 with TRBJ2-3; D not resolved. The V end was cut by 2 bases, the J end by 5 bases, with 2 bases between. The CDR3 loop spans 11 amino acids. Germline CDR1 and CDR2: SGHVS and FQNEAQ. The CDR3 DNA reads as TGTGCCAGCAGCTTAAAAGATACGCAGTATTTT. Its translation is CASSLKDTQYF.

In this sample, this clone turned up a few times. The rearrangement uses TRBV30 and TRBJ1-5; 10 bases are shared with TRBD1. This CDR3 is 15 amino acids long. J gave up 6 bases and V 4 bases, and 9 bases lay outside the gene matches. Germline CDR1 and CDR2: GTSNPN and SVGIG (reference sequence). The CDR3 DNA follows: TGTGCCTGGATGAAACCGGGACAGGGGTCTCAGCCCCAGCATTTT. Translation: CAWMKPGQGSQPQHF.

V usage is TRBV6-1 and J usage is TRBJ1-1; TRBD1 matches at 8 bases. From germline, CDR1 is MNHNS and CDR2 SASEGT. With 7 bases clipped from V and 1 base from J, the junction kept 5 bases outside the gene matches. The CDR3 spans 14 residues. CDR3 residues: CASILDRANTEAFF. CDR3 sequence (DNA): TGTGCCAGCATCCTGGACAGGGCGAACACTGAAGCTTTCTTT.

The chain is built from TRBV7-2 and TRBJ1-2; TRBD1 is a possible D gene (6 bases). In germline, CDR1 is SGHTA, CDR2 FQGNSA. Trimming shortened V by 2 bases and J by 5 bases, and 9 bases separated the two germline ends. The CDR3 spans 13 residues. The CDR3 loop reads CASSLQGPYGYTF. The CDR3 DNA reads as TGTGCCAGCAGCTTACAGGGGCCATATGGCTACACCTTC. The entire variable domain, with the rest obtained from reference TRBV7-2 and TRBJ1-2, is as follows: GAGVSQSPSNKVTEKGKDVELRCDPISGHTALYWYRQSLGQGLEFLIYFQGNSAPDKSGLPSDRFSAERTGGSVSTLTIQRTQQEDSAVYLCASSLQGPYGYTFGSGTRLTVV.

CDR3 protein: CASSRRREMRETQYF. The CDR3 DNA is TGTGCCAGCAGCCGTAGGCGGGAGATGCGGGAGACCCAGTACTTC. The genes are TRBV7-9 and TRBJ2-5, with 7 positions matching TRBD2. Germline V lookup: CDR1 SEHNR, CDR2 FQNEAQ (reference sequence). J gave up 5 bases and V 5 bases, and 11 bases lay outside the gene matches. CDR3 length: 15 amino acids.

The chain couples TRBV7-9 to TRBJ2-3; D is undetermined. This CDR3 comprises 14 residues. Germline V gives CDR1 SEHNR, CDR2 FQNEAQ (reference sequence). Trimming stripped 5 bases from V and 5 bases from J, with 14 bases between. The CDR3 bases are TGTGCCAGCAGCCCGAGTAGTCCAGGAGATACGCAGTATTTT. This sequence encodes CASSPSSPGDTQYF.

The gene calls are TRBV11-3 and TRBJ1-1, with a possible D match to TRBD1 (5 bases). The CDR3 runs 15 residues. V lost 5 bases, J lost 5 bases, and 18 bases lay in between. Per the germline V gene, CDR1 is SGHNT and CDR2 is YENEEA. In DNA form, the CDR3 reads TGTGCCAGCAGCCCATCCCCAGGGCAGGAAACTGAAGCTTTCTTT. As protein: CASSPSPGQETEAFF.

Only one count was recorded for this clone. The rearrangement uses TRBV2 and TRBJ2-4, with D possibly matching TRBD1 (5 bases). CDR3 length: 14 amino acids. In germline, CDR1 is SNHLY, CDR2 FYNNEI. V shed 4 bases and J shed 6 bases, with 13 bases lying between them. Here the CDR3 DNA reads TGTGCCAGCAGTGTTGAAAGGGGAATAAACATTCAGTACTTC. Translated: CASSVERGINIQYF.

This chain joins TRBV7-8 and TRBJ2-3, with 8 bases aligning to TRBD2. The CDR3 runs 18 residues. CDR1 is SGHVS, CDR2 FQNEAQ, per germline. Germline trimming cut 2 bases from V and 2 bases from J; bases unmatched to any gene: 12. The DNA for the CDR3 is TGTGCCAGCAGCTTACGGGGTAGACTAGCGACCTTCACAGATACGCAGTATTTT. Its protein product is CASSLRGRLATFTDTQYF. The full variable domain, completed using reference TRBV7-8 and TRBJ2-3, is GAGVSQSPRYKVAKRGQDVALRCDPISGHVSLFWYQQALGQGPEFLTYFQNEAQLDKSGLPSDRFFAERPEGSVSTLKIQRTQQEDSAVYLCASSLRGRLATFTDTQYFGPGTRLTVL.

The J gene is TRBJ2-5, the V gene TRBV5-1; 8 bases line up with TRBD2. J was trimmed by 0 bases and V by 4 bases; bases with no gene match: 2. The CDR3 is 14 amino acids. Germline CDR1 reads SGHRS; CDR2 reads YFSETQ. CDR3 sequence: CASSISGNQETQYF. DNA for the CDR3: TGCGCCAGCAGCATTAGCGGGAACCAAGAGACCCAGTACTTC.

V gene TRBV11-2 combines with J gene TRBJ2-5, with TRBD2 identical over 12 bases. Germline V gives CDR1 SGHAT, CDR2 FQNNGV. The CDR3 consists of 17 residues. The V gene end was trimmed by 1 base and the J gene end by 5 bases; junction bases not matched to a gene: 8. The CDR3 region is CASSLVASGRARETQYF. The CDR3 DNA sequence: TGTGCCAGCAGCTTAGTGGCTAGCGGGAGGGCTAGGGAGACCCAGTACTTC.

The J gene is TRBJ1-1, the V gene TRBV7-8; 10 bases fit TRBD1. After removal of 5 bases from V and 3 bases from J, the junction contained 6 bases not matched to a gene. The V gene's germline CDR1 is SGHVS and CDR2 FQNEAQ. CDR3 length: 15 amino acids. The CDR3: CASSLRQGADTEAFF. CDR3 sequence (DNA): TGTGCCAGCAGCCTCAGACAGGGGGCGGACACTGAAGCTTTCTTT.

V gene TRBV4-2 combines with J gene TRBJ2-1; the D is unclear. Germline values: CDR1 LGHNA, CDR2 YNFKEQ. The CDR3 totals 15 residues. The V end lost 0 bases, the J end lost 0 bases, and 6 bases lay between the germline ends. The CDR3 DNA is TGTGCCAGCAGCCAAGAAGCGACCTCCTACAATGAGCAGTTCTTC. It translates to CASSQEATSYNEQFF.

This clone was counted ten times or more. V usage is TRBV7-3 and J usage is TRBJ2-2; TRBD1 agrees at 8 bases. Germline V gives CDR1 SGHTA, CDR2 FQGTGA. J lost 0 bases, V lost 2 bases, and 5 bases had no gene match. CDR3 length: 17 residues. The CDR3 bases are TGTGCCAGCAGCTTAGCGTCAGGGGGCCCGAACACCGGGGAGCTGTTTTTT. Residues: CASSLASGGPNTGELFF.

The V call is TRBV2, the J call TRBJ2-3, with no clear D. V dropped 3 bases and J dropped 2 bases, with 9 bases sitting between them. Germline assignment: CDR1 SNHLY and CDR2 FYNNEI. There are 14 residues in the CDR3. In DNA form, the CDR3 reads TGTGCCAGCAGTGACAGAAGATTCACAGATACGCAGTATTTT. It translates to CASSDRRFTDTQYF.

A single count supports this clone. The gene calls are TRBV7-9 and TRBJ2-2; 11 bases fit TRBD2. Germline loops: CDR1 SEHNR, CDR2 FQNEAQ (reference sequence). The J segment lost 5 bases and the V segment lost 3 bases, leaving 2 bases of the junction unmatched. The CDR3 totals 15 residues. CDR3 residues: CASSFRLAGTGELFF. The CDR3 coding sequence is TGTGCCAGCAGCTTTAGACTAGCGGGGACCGGGGAGCTGTTTTTT.

The chain joins TRBV28 to TRBJ2-7; 8 positions agree with TRBD1. In germline, CDR1 is MDHEN, CDR2 SYDVKM. CDR3 length equals 13 residues. Unmatched junction bases numbered 8, after V lost 4 bases and J lost 9 bases. The CDR3 DNA reads TGTGCCAGCAGTTGGGACAGGTTCTACCGGCAGTACTTC. Protein: CASSWDRFYRQYF. The variable domain in full, with the rest retrieved from reference TRBV28 and TRBJ2-7, is DVKVTQSSRYLVKRTGEKVFLECVQDMDHENMFWYRQDPGLGLRLIYFSYDVKMKEKGDIPEGYSVSREKKERFSLILESASTNQTSMYLCASSWDRFYRQYFGPGTRLTVT.

This rearrangement joins TRBV27 to TRBJ1-5; D is perhaps TRBD1 (5 bases). V lost 2 bases, J lost 0 bases, and 11 bases lay in between. This CDR3 has 16 residues. Germline assignment: CDR1 MNHEY and CDR2 SMNVEV (reference sequence). CDR3 loop: CASSLPQGPSNQPQHF. The CDR3 DNA reads as TGTGCCAGCAGTTTACCCCAGGGACCTAGCAATCAGCCCCAGCATTTT.

The chain has TRBV18 and TRBJ2-7, with 10 bases matching TRBD1. After removal of 4 bases from V and 6 bases from J, the junction contained 3 bases not matched to a gene. Germline CDR1 and CDR2: KGHSH and LQKENI. The CDR3 consists of 13 residues. CDR3 DNA: TGTGCCAGCTCACAGGGGACAGGGGCCGAGCAGTACTTC. It translates to CASSQGTGAEQYF.

The chain has TRBV2 and TRBJ2-1; a weak D match, TRBD1 (6 bases). V gave up 6 bases and J gave up 6 bases, with 15 bases separating them. Germline-derived CDR1 and CDR2 are SNHLY and FYNNEI. The CDR3 has 14 residues. Here the CDR3 reads CASSERTDSNEQFF. DNA for the CDR3: TGTGCCAGCAGCGAGAGGACAGATTCCAATGAGCAGTTCTTC.

A single count supports this clone. V and J are TRBV30 and TRBJ2-1; maybe TRBD2 (7 bases). CDR1 and CDR2 (germline): GTSNPN, SVGIG (reference sequence). This CDR3 has 12 residues. Deletions cut 5 bases from V and 8 bases from J, with 13 bases between. In DNA, the CDR3 is TGTGCCTGGTCGAGGGGGGGGTATGAGCAGTTCTTC. Translated, it gives CAWSRGGYEQFF.

The chain carries TRBV7-9 and TRBJ2-7; D is unresolved. Germline V CDR1 and CDR2: SEHNR, FQNEAQ (reference sequence). Between the trimmed V and J ends, which lost 4 bases and 4 bases, there was a span of 11 bases. The CDR3 covers 13 residues. CDR3 sequence reads: CASSSRVGYEQYF. The CDR3 nucleotides are TGTGCCAGCAGCTCAAGGGTAGGGTACGAGCAGTACTTC.

CDR3 bases: TGTGCCAGCTCACCGTACGGACTAGCGGGAGAAGAGACCCAGTACTTC. It is translated as CASSPYGLAGEETQYF. This chain links TRBV18 with TRBJ2-5; 13 bases are shared with TRBD2. Germline V lookup: CDR1 KGHSH, CDR2 LQKENI. The CDR3 extends over 16 amino acids. Trimming removed 3 bases from V and 3 bases from J; junction bases left unmatched: 4.

The J gene is TRBJ2-1, the V gene TRBV2, with D possibly matching TRBD1 (5 bases). CDR1 and CDR2 from the germline V gene are SNHLY and FYNNEI. The CDR3 is 15 residues long. Trimming took off 4 bases at V and 6 bases at J, with 16 bases between the two ends. This CDR3 is CASSGVGRVVNEQFF. In DNA, the CDR3 is TGTGCCAGCAGTGGGGTCGGCAGGGTGGTCAATGAGCAGTTCTTC.

V gene TRBV7-8 combines with J gene TRBJ2-7, with a tentative D call TRBD1 (6 bases). CDR3 size: 13 residues. Trimming shortened V by 5 bases and J by 5 bases, and 13 bases separated the two germline ends. CDR1 is SGHVS, CDR2 FQNEAQ, per germline. The CDR3 spells CASSIQGNHEQYF. CDR3 in DNA: TGTGCCAGCAGCATACAGGGTAACCACGAGCAGTACTTC.

J is TRBJ2-2 and V is TRBV4-3; no reliable D call. V shed 5 bases and J shed 0 bases, with 10 bases lying between them. The germline CDR1 and CDR2 sequences are LGHNA and YSLEER. This CDR3 comprises 15 residues. In DNA, the CDR3 is TGCGCCAGCAGCAAATACCTCGCGAACACCGGGGAGCTGTTTTTT. It translates to CASSKYLANTGELFF.